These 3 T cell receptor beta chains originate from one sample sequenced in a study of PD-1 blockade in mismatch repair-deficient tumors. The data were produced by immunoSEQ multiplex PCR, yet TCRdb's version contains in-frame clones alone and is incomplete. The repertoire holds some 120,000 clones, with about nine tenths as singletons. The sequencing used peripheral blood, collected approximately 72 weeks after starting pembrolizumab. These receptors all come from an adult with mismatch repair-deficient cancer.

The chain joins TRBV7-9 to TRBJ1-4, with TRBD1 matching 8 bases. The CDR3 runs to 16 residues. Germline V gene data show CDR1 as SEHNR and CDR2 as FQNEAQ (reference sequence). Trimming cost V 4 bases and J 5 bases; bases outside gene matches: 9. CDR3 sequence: CASSSHYRDRNEKLFF. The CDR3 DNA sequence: TGTGCCAGCAGCTCGCATTACCGGGACAGGAATGAAAAACTGTTTTTT.

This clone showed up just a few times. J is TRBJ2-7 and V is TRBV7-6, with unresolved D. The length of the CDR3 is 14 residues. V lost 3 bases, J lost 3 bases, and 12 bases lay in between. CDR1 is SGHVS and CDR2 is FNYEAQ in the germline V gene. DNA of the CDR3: TGTGCCAGCAGCTTGGGAAGTATCGGCTACGAGCAGTACTTC. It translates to CASSLGSIGYEQYF.

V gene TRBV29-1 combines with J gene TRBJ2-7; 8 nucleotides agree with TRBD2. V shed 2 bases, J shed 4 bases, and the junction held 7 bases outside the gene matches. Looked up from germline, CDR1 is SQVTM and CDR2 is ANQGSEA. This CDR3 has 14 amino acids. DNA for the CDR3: TGCAGCGTTGAATTTCGGGAGGGCAGGTACGAGCAGTACTTC. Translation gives CSVEFREGRYEQYF.